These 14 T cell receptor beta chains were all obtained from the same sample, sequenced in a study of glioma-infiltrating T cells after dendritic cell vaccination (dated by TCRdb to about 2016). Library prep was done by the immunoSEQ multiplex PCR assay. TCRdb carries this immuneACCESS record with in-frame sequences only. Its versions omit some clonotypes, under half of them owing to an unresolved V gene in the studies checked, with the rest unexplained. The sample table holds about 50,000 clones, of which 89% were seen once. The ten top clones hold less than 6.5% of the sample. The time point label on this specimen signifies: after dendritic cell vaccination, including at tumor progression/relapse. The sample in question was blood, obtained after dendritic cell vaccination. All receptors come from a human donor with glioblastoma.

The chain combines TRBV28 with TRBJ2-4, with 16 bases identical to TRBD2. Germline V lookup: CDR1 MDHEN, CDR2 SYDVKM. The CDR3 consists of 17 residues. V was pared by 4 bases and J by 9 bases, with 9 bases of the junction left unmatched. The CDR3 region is CASSSQGLAGGISIQYF. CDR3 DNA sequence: TGTGCCAGCAGTTCCCAGGGACTAGCGGGAGGGATAAGCATTCAGTACTTC.

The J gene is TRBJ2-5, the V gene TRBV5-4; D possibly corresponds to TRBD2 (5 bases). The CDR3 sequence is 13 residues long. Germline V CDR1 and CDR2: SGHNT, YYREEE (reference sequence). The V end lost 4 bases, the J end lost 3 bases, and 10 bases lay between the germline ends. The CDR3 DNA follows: TGTGCCAGCAGCCTCCTCGGGGAAGAGACCCAGTACTTC. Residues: CASSLLGEETQYF.

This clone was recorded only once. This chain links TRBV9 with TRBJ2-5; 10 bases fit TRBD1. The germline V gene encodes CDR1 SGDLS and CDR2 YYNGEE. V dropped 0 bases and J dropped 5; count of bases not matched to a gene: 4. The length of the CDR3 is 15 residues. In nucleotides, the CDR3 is TGTGCCAGCAGCGTAGGGACAGGGGGGCCGGAGACCCAGTACTTC. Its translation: CASSVGTGGPETQYF.

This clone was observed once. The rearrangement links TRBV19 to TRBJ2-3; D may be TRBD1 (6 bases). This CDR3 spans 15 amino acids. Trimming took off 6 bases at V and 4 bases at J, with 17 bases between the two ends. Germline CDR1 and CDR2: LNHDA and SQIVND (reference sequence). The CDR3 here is CASSPSSRGADTQYF. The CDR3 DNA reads TGTGCCAGTAGCCCCAGCTCCAGGGGTGCAGATACGCAGTATTTT.

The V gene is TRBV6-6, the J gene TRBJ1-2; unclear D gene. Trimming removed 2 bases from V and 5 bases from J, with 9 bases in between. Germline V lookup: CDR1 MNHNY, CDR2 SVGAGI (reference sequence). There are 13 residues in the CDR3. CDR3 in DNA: TGTGCCAGCAGTTACCTAGAGGGATATGGCTACACCTTC. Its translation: CASSYLEGYGYTF.

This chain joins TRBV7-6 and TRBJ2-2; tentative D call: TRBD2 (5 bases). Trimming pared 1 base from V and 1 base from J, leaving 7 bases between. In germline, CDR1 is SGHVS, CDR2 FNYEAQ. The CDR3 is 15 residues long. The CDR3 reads CASSLGSGNTGELFF. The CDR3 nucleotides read TGTGCCAGCAGCTTAGGGAGCGGGAACACCGGGGAGCTGTTTTTT. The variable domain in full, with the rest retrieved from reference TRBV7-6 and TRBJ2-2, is GAGVSQSPRYKVTKRGQDVALRCDPISGHVSLYWYRQALGQGPEFLTYFNYEAQQDKSGLPNDRFSAERPEGSISTLTIQRTEQRDSAMYRCASSLGSGNTGELFFGEGSRLTVL.

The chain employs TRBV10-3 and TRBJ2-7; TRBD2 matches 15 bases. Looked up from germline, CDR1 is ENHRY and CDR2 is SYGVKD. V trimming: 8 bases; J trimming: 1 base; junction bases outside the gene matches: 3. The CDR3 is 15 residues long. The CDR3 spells CAIAGLAGGSYEQYF. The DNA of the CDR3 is TGTGCCATCGCCGGACTAGCGGGAGGGTCCTACGAGCAGTACTTC.

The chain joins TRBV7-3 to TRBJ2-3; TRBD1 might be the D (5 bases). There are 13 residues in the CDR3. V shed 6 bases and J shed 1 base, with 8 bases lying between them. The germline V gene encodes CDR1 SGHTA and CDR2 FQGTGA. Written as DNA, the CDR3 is TGTGCCAGCAGTCAGACAGGCACAGATACGCAGTATTTT. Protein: CASSQTGTDTQYF.

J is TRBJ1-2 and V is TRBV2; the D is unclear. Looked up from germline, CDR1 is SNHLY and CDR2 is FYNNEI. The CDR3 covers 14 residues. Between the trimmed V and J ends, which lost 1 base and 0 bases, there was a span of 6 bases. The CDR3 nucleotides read TGTGCCAGCAGTGAAGGGGCAACTAACTATGGCTACACCTTC. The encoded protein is CASSEGATNYGYTF.

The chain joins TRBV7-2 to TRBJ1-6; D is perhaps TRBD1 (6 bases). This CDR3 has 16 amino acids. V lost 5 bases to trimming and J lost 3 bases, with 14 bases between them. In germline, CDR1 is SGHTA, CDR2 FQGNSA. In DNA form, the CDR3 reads TGTGCCAGCAGCACGAGACAGGTGGACTATAATTCACCCCTCCACTTT. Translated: CASSTRQVDYNSPLHF.

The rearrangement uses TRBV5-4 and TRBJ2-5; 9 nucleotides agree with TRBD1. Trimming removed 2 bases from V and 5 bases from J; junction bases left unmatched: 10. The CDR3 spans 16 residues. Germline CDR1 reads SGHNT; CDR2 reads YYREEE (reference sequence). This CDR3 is CASSFAGQGLVETQYF. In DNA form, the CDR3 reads TGTGCCAGCAGCTTTGCCGGACAGGGGCTCGTGGAGACCCAGTACTTC.

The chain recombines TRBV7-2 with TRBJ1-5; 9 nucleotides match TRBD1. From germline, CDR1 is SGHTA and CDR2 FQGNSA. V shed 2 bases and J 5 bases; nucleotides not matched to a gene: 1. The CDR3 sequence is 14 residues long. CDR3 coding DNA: TGTGCCAGCAGCTTATGGACAGGGGATCAGCCCCAGCATTTT. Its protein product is CASSLWTGDQPQHF.

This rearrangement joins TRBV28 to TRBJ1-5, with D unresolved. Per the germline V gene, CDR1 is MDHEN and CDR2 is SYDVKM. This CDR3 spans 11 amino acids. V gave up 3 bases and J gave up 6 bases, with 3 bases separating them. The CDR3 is CASSFSQPQHF. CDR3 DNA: TGTGCCAGCAGTTTTAGTCAGCCCCAGCATTTT.

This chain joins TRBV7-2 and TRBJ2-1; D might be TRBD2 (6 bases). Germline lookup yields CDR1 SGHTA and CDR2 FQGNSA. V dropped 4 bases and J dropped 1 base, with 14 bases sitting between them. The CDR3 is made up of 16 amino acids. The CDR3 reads CASSSDGGTSYNEQFF. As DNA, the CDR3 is TGTGCCAGCAGCTCTGACGGAGGGACTTCCTACAATGAGCAGTTCTTC.